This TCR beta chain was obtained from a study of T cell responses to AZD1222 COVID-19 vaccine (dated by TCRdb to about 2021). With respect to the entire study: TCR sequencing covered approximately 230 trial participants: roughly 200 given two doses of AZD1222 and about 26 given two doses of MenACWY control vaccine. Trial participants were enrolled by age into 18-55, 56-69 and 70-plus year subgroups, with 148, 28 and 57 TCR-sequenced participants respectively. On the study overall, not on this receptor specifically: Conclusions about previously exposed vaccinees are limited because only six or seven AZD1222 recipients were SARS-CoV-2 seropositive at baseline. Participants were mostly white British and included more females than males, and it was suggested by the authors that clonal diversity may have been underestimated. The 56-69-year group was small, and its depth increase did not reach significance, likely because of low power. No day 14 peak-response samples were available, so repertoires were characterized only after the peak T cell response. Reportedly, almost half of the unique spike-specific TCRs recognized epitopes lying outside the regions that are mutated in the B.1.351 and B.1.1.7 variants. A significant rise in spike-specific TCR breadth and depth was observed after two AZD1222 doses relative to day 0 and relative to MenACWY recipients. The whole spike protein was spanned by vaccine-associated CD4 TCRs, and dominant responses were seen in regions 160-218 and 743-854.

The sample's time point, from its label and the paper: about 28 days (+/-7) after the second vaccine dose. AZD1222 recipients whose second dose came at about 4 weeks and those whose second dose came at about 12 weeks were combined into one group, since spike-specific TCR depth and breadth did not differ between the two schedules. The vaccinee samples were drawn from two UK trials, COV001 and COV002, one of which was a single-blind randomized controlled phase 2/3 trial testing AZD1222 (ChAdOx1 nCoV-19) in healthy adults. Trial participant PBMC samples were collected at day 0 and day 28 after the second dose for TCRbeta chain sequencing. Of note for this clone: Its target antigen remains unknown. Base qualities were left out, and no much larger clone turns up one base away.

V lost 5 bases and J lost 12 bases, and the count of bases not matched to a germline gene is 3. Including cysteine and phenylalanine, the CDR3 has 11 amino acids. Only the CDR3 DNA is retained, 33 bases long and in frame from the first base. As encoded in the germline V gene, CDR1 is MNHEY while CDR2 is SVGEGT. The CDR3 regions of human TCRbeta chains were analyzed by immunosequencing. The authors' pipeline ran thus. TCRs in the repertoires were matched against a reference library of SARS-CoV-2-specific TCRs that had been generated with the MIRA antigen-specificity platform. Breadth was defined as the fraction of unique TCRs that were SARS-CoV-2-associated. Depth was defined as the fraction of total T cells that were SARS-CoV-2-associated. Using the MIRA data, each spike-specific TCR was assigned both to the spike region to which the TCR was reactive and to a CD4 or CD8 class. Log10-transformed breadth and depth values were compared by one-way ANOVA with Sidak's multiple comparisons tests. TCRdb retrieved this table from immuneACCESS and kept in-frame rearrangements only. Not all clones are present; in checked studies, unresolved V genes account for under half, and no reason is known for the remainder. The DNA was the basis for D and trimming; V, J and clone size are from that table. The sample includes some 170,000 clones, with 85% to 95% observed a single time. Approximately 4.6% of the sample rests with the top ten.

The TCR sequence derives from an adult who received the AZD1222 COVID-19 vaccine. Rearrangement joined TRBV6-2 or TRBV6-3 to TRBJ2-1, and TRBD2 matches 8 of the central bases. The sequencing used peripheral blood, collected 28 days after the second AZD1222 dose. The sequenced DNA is TGTGCCAGCAGTACACTAGCGGCGCAGTTCTTC. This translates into CASSTLAAQFF.